A single sample gave rise to the 23 T cell receptor beta chains below, sequenced in a study of blood T cell repertoires in COVID-19. Repertoires were generated with immunoSEQ multiplex PCR, while TCRdb's copy carries only in-frame clones and drops some. This sample has 300,000 or so clones, with 70% to 90% found just once. Sample: PBMCs or T cells enriched from blood (not recorded which). These receptors came from a young woman who had recovered from COVID-19.

With respect to this clone: In the same sample, other DNA sequences code for this CDR3. The chain uses TRBV12-3 or TRBV12-4 and TRBJ1-1; D gene unclear. The CDR3 contains 13 residues. V was cut by 1 base and J by 5 bases, with 8 bases left in between. The CDR3 region has the DNA TGTGCCAGCAGTTTAGGAGCGAGGACTGAAGCTTTCTTT. Its protein product is CASSLGARTEAFF.

This chain connects TRBV27 to TRBJ1-2; 7 nucleotides agree with TRBD1. The CDR3 spans 13 residues. The V gene end was trimmed by 5 bases and the J gene end by 8 bases; junction bases not matched to a gene: 8. In germline, CDR1 is MNHEY, CDR2 SMNVEV (reference sequence). The CDR3 region is CASSPGGIAGYTF. The CDR3, as DNA: TGTGCCAGCAGTCCAGGGGGGATAGCGGGCTACACCTTC.

This clone was seen just once. The chain employs TRBV28 and TRBJ1-6, with 10 bases matching TRBD1. V shed 6 bases and J 8 bases; nucleotides not matched to a gene: 10. Germline assignment: CDR1 MDHEN and CDR2 SYDVKM. The CDR3 totals 16 residues. CDR3 residues: CASRPTGGTGDSPLHF. Written as DNA, the CDR3 is TGTGCCAGCAGGCCTACCGGGGGGACAGGGGATTCACCCCTCCACTTT.

V usage is TRBV18 and J usage is TRBJ2-5; 8 nucleotides line up with TRBD1. Per germline, CDR1 KGHSH and CDR2 LQKENI. The V segment lost 4 bases and the J segment 2 bases; nucleotides outside the gene matches: 6. The CDR3 consists of 15 residues. The CDR3 DNA reads TGTGCCAGCTCACTATCGGACAGGGTTCAAGAGACCCAGTACTTC. It encodes CASSLSDRVQETQYF.

The chain links TRBV30 to TRBJ1-1; D remains unclear. Trimming cost V 3 bases and J 5 bases, with 7 bases left between them. CDR1 is GTSNPN, CDR2 SVGIG, per germline (reference sequence). There are 11 residues in the CDR3. CDR3: CAWSWRTEAFF. DNA of the CDR3: TGTGCCTGGAGCTGGAGAACTGAAGCTTTCTTT.

This rearrangement joins TRBV29-1 to TRBJ2-3, with 8 bases that match TRBD2. Germline values: CDR1 SQVTM, CDR2 ANQGSEA. The CDR3 is 16 residues long. V was clipped by 4 bases and J by 2 bases; unmatched bases: 11. The CDR3: CSVGSGRGRYTDTQYF. CDR3 coding DNA: TGCAGCGTTGGGAGCGGGAGAGGGCGTTACACAGATACGCAGTATTTT.

The J gene is TRBJ2-7, the V gene TRBV27; D uncertain. Trimming pared 3 bases from V and 4 bases from J, leaving 13 bases between. In germline, CDR1 is MNHEY, CDR2 SMNVEV (reference sequence). This CDR3 comprises 14 residues. The CDR3 DNA is TGTGCCAGCAGTTTCTCAGGAACCCCTTACGAGCAGTACTTC. Translated, it gives CASSFSGTPYEQYF.

The chain combines TRBV24-1 with TRBJ2-7, with D maybe TRBD1 (5 bases). Trimming pared 4 bases from V and 3 bases from J, leaving 9 bases between. The V gene's germline CDR1 is KGHDR and CDR2 SFDVKD. The CDR3 has 13 residues. In nucleotides, the CDR3 is TGTGCCACCAGTGAGGGCCAGGGCTACGAGCAGTACTTC. Amino acid sequence: CATSEGQGYEQYF.

The V call is TRBV9, the J call TRBJ2-4; 11 positions match TRBD1. Germline CDR1 reads SGDLS; CDR2 reads YYNGEE. Losses at the gene ends were 7 bases for V and 8 bases for J; bases not matched to a gene: 5. The CDR3 runs 13 residues. CDR3 amino acids: CASGSGQGDIQYF. DNA for the CDR3: TGTGCCAGCGGGTCGGGACAGGGGGACATTCAGTACTTC.

V is TRBV19 and J is TRBJ1-2; no definite D call. CDR3 length equals 14 residues. Germline CDR1 reads LNHDA; CDR2 reads SQIVND (reference sequence). V was clipped by 5 bases and J by 4 bases, with 14 bases between them. This chain's CDR3 is CASSPQIGSYGYTF. The DNA for the CDR3 is TGTGCCAGTAGTCCGCAAATCGGGAGCTATGGCTACACCTTC.

The chain recombines TRBV11-2 with TRBJ2-1, with 10 bases aligning to TRBD1. The CDR3 is made up of 15 amino acids. Germline CDR1 reads SGHAT; CDR2 reads FQNNGV. Unmatched junction bases numbered 5, after V lost 2 bases and J lost 7 bases. This chain's CDR3 is CASSLRRDRGNEQFF. CDR3 DNA: TGTGCCAGCAGCTTACGCCGGGACAGGGGAAATGAGCAGTTCTTC.

CDR3 sequence: CATRGARYEQYF. The CDR3 DNA sequence: TGTGCCACCAGGGGGGCGCGCTACGAGCAGTACTTC. The chain recombines TRBV28 with TRBJ2-7, with D possibly TRBD1 on 7 matching bases. V lost 10 bases to trimming and J lost 3 bases, with 13 bases between them. The germline V gene encodes CDR1 MDHEN and CDR2 SYDVKM. This CDR3 has 12 residues. Based on the CDR3 plus reference TRBV28 and TRBJ2-7, the full variable domain is DVKVTQSSRYLVKRTGEKVFLECVQDMDHENMFWYRQDPGLGLRLIYFSYDVKMKEKGDIPEGYSVSREKKERFSLILESASTNQTSMYLCATRGARYEQYFGPGTRLTVT.

The chain couples TRBV4-1 to TRBJ1-2; the match to TRBD1 covers 7 bases. V lost 4 bases, J lost 4 bases, and 18 bases stayed unmatched. CDR1 MGHRA and CDR2 YSYEKL come from the germline V gene. This CDR3 region has 18 residues. Written as DNA, the CDR3 is TGCGCCAGCAGCCGAAGAGGACTCGACAGGGAAGGAAGCTATGGCTACACCTTC. Translating it yields CASSRRGLDREGSYGYTF.

J is TRBJ2-7 and V is TRBV9, with 8 bases that match TRBD1. The V gene end was trimmed by 0 bases and the J gene end by 5 bases; junction bases not matched to a gene: 4. The CDR3 spans 14 residues. CDR1 SGDLS and CDR2 YYNGEE come from the germline V gene. The CDR3: CASSVGDRGHEQYF. As DNA, the CDR3 is TGTGCCAGCAGCGTAGGAGACAGGGGCCACGAGCAGTACTTC.

This clone was detected only a few times. The V and J genes are TRBV2 and TRBJ2-7; D might be TRBD2 (7 bases). The V end was cut by 5 bases, the J end by 3 bases, with 17 bases between. The CDR3 is 15 residues long. Germline V gene sequence: CDR1 SNHLY, CDR2 FYNNEI. In nucleotides, the CDR3 is TGTGCCAGCAGTCCAGGGAGGGGGAAGGACTACGAGCAGTACTTC. Its translation is CASSPGRGKDYEQYF.

In its sample, this clone was seen once. The J gene is TRBJ2-2, the V gene TRBV5-1; TRBD2 matches 8 bases. The CDR3 spans 15 residues. The V gene end was trimmed by 1 base and the J gene end by 3 bases; junction bases not matched to a gene: 2. Germline assignment: CDR1 SGHRS and CDR2 YFSETQ. Here the CDR3 reads CASSLQGLDTGELFF. CDR3 nucleotides: TGCGCCAGCAGCTTGCAGGGACTAGACACCGGGGAGCTGTTTTTT.

The chain employs TRBV30 and TRBJ2-1, with D unresolved. This CDR3 has 12 amino acids. V gave up 3 bases and J gave up 10 bases, with 13 bases separating them. The V gene's germline CDR1 is GTSNPN and CDR2 SVGIG (reference sequence). The DNA for the CDR3 is TGTGCCTGGAGCGGGTTCTCCCGGGAGCAGTTCTTC. This codes for CAWSGFSREQFF. Complete variable domain (other parts from reference TRBV30 and TRBJ2-1): SQTIHQWPATLVQPVGSPLSLECTVEGTSNPNLYWYRQAAGRGLQLLFYSVGIGQISSEVPQNLSASRPQDRQFILSSKKLLLSDSGFYLCAWSGFSREQFFGPGTRLTVL.

The count of this clone is one. The rearrangement joins TRBV29-1 to TRBJ1-2, with 7 bases identical to TRBD1. The CDR3 consists of 13 residues. The V segment lost 4 bases and the J segment 4 bases; nucleotides outside the gene matches: 6. Germline CDR1 SQVTM, CDR2 ANQGSEA. The CDR3 DNA sequence: TGCAGCGTTGGCTTCGGGACAGCCTATGGCTACACCTTC. Protein: CSVGFGTAYGYTF.

This chain uses TRBV5-4 with TRBJ2-1, with a weak D call TRBD2 (5 bases). CDR1 SGHNT and CDR2 YYREEE come from the germline V gene (reference sequence). The CDR3 runs to 14 residues. Trimming took off 1 base at V and 10 bases at J, with 15 bases between the two ends. The CDR3 sequence is CASSLWGSRGEQFF. In DNA, the CDR3 is TGTGCCAGCAGCTTGTGGGGTAGTCGAGGGGAGCAGTTCTTC.

This rearrangement joins TRBV7-3 to TRBJ1-5, with 7 nucleotides matching TRBD1. J lost 5 bases, V lost 1 base, and 8 bases had no gene match. CDR3 length: 16 amino acids. The germline V gene encodes CDR1 SGHTA and CDR2 FQGTGA. The CDR3 DNA reads TGTGCCAGCAGCTTAAACGACAGGGTCCAGGATCAGCCCCAGCATTTT. This encodes CASSLNDRVQDQPQHF. The whole variable domain, remainder taken from reference TRBV7-3 and TRBJ1-5, is GAGVSQTPSNKVTEKGKYVELRCDPISGHTALYWYRQSLGQGPEFLIYFQGTGAADDSGLPNDRFFAVRPEGSVSTLKIQRTERGDSAVYLCASSLNDRVQDQPQHFGDGTRLSIL.

The V and J genes are TRBV9 and TRBJ1-2, with a weak D call TRBD1 (5 bases). Trimming took 4 bases from V and 2 from J, leaving 33 bases between them. The CDR3 runs 21 residues. From germline, CDR1 is SGDLS and CDR2 YYNGEE. CDR3 DNA sequence: TGTGCCAGCAGCTCGCGGGACGCTGGCCCCCTCCGCAAGTCGGTCAACTATGGCTACACCTTC. Translating gives CASSSRDAGPLRKSVNYGYTF.

The CDR3 DNA reads as TGTGCCAGCAGCTTTAGAGGAACCAAGCCGCCCGGCCTCCACTTT. Protein sequence: CASSFRGTKPPGLHF. The chain joins TRBV5-6 to TRBJ1-6; D call uncertain. The germline V gene encodes CDR1 SGHDT and CDR2 YYEEEE. The CDR3 is 15 amino acids. V was shortened by 2 bases and J by 15 bases, with 21 bases between the two germline ends.

V and J are TRBV18 and TRBJ1-2; D is uncertain. V was pared by 8 bases and J by 7 bases, with 23 bases between. Germline CDR1 reads KGHSH; CDR2 reads LQKENI. The CDR3 is 15 residues long. DNA of the CDR3: TGTGCCAGCCGCGTTGGTAGTGTGCAACGGGGTGGCTACACCTTC. As protein: CASRVGSVQRGGYTF.